One sample yielded the 5 T cell receptor beta chains listed below, sequenced in a study of chemoradiotherapy in HPV16-positive cancers. The method was immunoSEQ multiplex PCR; TCRdb's version includes in-frame clones alone and lacks a portion of them. This sample carries some 4,900 clones, 95% to 96% of them seen once, and the ten largest clones take approximately 2.9%. Specimen: tumor tissue, collected from a patient who underwent chemoradiotherapy. All receptors derive from a human donor with HPV-associated anogenital cancer.

The chain combines TRBV11-2 with TRBJ2-5; possible D gene TRBD2, 6 bases. Germline assignment: CDR1 SGHAT and CDR2 FQNNGV. CDR3 size: 14 residues. V was shortened by 1 base and J by 5 bases, with 11 bases between the two germline ends. Here the CDR3 DNA reads TGTGCCAGCAGCTTAGCGGTAGGAGGGGAGACCCAGTACTTC. Protein sequence: CASSLAVGGETQYF. Filled out from reference TRBV11-2 and TRBJ2-5, the complete variable domain reads EAGVAQSPRYKIIEKRQSVAFWCNPISGHATLYWYQQILGQGPKLLIQFQNNGVVDDSQLPKDRFSAERLKGVDSTLKIQPAKLEDSAVYLCASSLAVGGETQYFGPGTRLLVL.

The CDR3 region is CASSQETGAFYEQYF. CDR3 in DNA: TGTGCCAGCAGCCAGGAGACAGGGGCTTTCTACGAGCAGTACTTC. J is TRBJ2-7 and V is TRBV4-2; TRBD1 aligns across 8 bases. After removal of 3 bases from V and 3 bases from J, the junction contained 7 bases not matched to a gene. Germline CDR1 is LGHNA and CDR2 is YNFKEQ. This CDR3 has 15 amino acids.

This clone has only a few counts. This sequence joins TRBV15 and TRBJ1-2, with D hard to call. CDR1 and CDR2 (germline): LNHNV, YYDKDF (reference sequence). The CDR3 has 13 amino acids. The germline V and J ends were trimmed by 3 bases and 8 bases, with 13 bases remaining between them. The CDR3 protein is CATSSSARSGYTF. Written as DNA, the CDR3 is TGTGCCACCAGCAGTTCCGCCCGGAGCGGCTACACCTTC.

The chain links TRBV6-4 to TRBJ2-7, with D unclear. The ends were cut back, 6 bases at V and 6 bases at J, with 18 bases in the middle. This CDR3 is built from 14 residues. Germline V gives CDR1 MRHNA, CDR2 SNTAGT. This CDR3 reads CASSPTVLVREQYF. For the CDR3, the DNA is TGTGCCAGCAGCCCTACAGTTCTCGTCCGCGAGCAGTACTTC.

V and J are TRBV28 and TRBJ1-1; D may be TRBD1 (5 bases). The V gene lost 6 bases and the J gene lost 0 bases, with 11 bases spanning the gap. The germline V gene encodes CDR1 MDHEN and CDR2 SYDVKM. This CDR3 contains 14 residues. The CDR3: CASRRDLMNTEAFF. The DNA for the CDR3 is TGTGCCAGCAGACGGGACCTCATGAACACTGAAGCTTTCTTT.